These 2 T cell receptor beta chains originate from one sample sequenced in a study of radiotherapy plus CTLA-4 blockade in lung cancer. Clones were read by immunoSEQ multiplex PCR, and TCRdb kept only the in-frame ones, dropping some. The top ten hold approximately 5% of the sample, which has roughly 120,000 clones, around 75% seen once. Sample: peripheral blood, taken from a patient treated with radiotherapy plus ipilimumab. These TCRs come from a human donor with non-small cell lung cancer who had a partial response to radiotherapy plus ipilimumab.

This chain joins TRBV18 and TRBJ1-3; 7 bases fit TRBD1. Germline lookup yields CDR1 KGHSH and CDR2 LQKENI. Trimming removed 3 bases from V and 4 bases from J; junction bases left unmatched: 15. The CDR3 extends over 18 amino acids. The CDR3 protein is CASSPLTRQGSNGNTIYF. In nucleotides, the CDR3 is TGTGCCAGCTCACCTCTTACTCGACAGGGATCTAACGGAAACACCATATATTTT.

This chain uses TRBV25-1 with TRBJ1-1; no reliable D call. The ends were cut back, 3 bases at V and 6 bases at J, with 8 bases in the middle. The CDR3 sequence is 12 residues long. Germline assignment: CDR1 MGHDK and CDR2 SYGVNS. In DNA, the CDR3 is TGTGCCAGCAGTGATCTAACAGCTGAAGCTTTCTTT. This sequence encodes CASSDLTAEAFF.